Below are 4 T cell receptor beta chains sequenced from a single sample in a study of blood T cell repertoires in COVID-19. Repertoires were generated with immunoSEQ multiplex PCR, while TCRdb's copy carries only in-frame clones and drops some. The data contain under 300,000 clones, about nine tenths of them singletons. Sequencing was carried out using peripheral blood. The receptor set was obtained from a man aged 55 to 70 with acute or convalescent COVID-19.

DNA of the CDR3: TGTGCCAGCAGCTGGGACAGCTTTAATTCACCCCTCCACTTT. This gives the protein CASSWDSFNSPLHF. V usage is TRBV7-9 and J usage is TRBJ1-6, with 7 bases lining up with TRBD1. The V segment lost 4 bases and the J segment 6 bases; nucleotides outside the gene matches: 3. CDR1 is SEHNR, CDR2 FQNEAQ, per germline (reference sequence). The CDR3 runs to 14 residues.

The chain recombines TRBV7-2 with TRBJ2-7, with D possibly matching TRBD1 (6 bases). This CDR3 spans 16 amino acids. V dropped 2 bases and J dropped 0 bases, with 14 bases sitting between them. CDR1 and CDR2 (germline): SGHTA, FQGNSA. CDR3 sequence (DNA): TGTGCCAGCAGCTTAAGGATAGGGGACAACTCCTACGAGCAGTACTTC. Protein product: CASSLRIGDNSYEQYF.

Here the CDR3 DNA reads TGTGCCAGCAGCCTGATGGGGCTCGGCACTGAAGCTTTCTTT. Translating it yields CASSLMGLGTEAFF. The J gene is TRBJ1-1, the V gene TRBV7-3; D may be TRBD1 (5 bases). This CDR3 comprises 14 residues. The V end was cut by 5 bases, the J end by 4 bases, with 14 bases between. Germline V lookup: CDR1 SGHTA, CDR2 FQGTGA.

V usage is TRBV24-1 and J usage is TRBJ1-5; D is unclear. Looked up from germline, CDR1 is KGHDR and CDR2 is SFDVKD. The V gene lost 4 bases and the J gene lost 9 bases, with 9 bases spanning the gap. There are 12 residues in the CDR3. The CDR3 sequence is CATSDPPGPQHF. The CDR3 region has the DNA TGTGCCACCAGTGACCCCCCAGGGCCCCAGCATTTT.